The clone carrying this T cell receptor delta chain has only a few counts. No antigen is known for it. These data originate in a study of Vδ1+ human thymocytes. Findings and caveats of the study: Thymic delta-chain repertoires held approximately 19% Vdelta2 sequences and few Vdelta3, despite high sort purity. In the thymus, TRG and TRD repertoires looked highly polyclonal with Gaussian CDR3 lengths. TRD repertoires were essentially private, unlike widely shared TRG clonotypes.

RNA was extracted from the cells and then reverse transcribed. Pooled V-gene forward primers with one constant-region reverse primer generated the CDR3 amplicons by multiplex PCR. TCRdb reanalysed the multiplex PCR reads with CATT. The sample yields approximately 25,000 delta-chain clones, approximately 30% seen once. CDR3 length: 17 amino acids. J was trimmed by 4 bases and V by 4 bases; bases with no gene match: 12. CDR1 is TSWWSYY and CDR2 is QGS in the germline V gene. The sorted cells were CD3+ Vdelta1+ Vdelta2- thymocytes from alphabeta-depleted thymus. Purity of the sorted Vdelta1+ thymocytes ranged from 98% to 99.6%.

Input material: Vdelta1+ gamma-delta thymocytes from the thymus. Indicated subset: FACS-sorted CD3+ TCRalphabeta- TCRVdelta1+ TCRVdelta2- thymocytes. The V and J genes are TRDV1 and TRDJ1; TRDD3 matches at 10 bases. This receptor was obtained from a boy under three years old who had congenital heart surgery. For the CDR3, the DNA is TGTGCTCTTGGGGCTGACTGGGGGATCCTCTTAAACGATAAACTCATCTTT. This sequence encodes CALGADWGILLNDKLIF.